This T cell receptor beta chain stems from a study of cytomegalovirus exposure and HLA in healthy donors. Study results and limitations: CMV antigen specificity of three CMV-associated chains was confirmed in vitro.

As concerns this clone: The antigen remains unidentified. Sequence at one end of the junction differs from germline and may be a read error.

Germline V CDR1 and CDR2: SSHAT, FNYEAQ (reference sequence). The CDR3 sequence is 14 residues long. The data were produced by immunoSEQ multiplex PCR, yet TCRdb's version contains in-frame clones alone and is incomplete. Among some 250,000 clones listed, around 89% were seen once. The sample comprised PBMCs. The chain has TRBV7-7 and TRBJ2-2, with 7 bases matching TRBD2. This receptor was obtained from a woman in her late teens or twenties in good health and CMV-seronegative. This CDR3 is CASSPGLVPGELFF. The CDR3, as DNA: TGTGCTAGCAGCCCCGGACTAGTCCCCGGGGAGCTGTTTTTT.